These 19 T cell receptor beta chains were all obtained from the same sample, sequenced in a study of blood T cell repertoires in COVID-19. Here immunoSEQ multiplex PCR was the method, and the copy in TCRdb shows in-frame clones only, minus some. The sample includes 270,000 or so clones, around 85% of them seen just once. The sample consisted of peripheral blood. The source of these receptors is a human donor with COVID-19, enrolled during active disease. The donor label of this sample is uncertain.

The chain couples TRBV12-5 to TRBJ2-3; 11 nucleotides match TRBD2. The germline V gene has CDR1 LGHNT and CDR2 FRNRAP. With 7 bases clipped from V and 3 bases from J, the junction kept 6 bases outside the gene matches. The CDR3 extends over 15 amino acids. For the CDR3, the DNA is TGTGCTAGTGCCCCAACTAGCGGGAGAACAGATACGCAGTATTTT. As protein: CASAPTSGRTDTQYF.

V usage is TRBV11-1 and J usage is TRBJ1-1; a possible D gene is TRBD1 (5 bases). Germline V gene lookup returns CDR1 SGHAT and CDR2 FQDESV (reference sequence). This CDR3 has 15 residues. V lost 1 base and J 1 base, leaving 10 bases between the germline ends. The chain's CDR3 is CASSLGQMENTEAFF. In nucleotides, the CDR3 is TGTGCCAGCAGCTTAGGACAGATGGAGAACACTGAAGCTTTCTTT.

This chain connects TRBV28 to TRBJ2-7, with 7 bases identical to TRBD2. V lost 2 bases and J lost 1; bases outside the gene matches: 5. CDR3 length equals 15 residues. Germline V gene data show CDR1 as MDHEN and CDR2 as SYDVKM. The CDR3 loop is CASSLRRTSSYEQYF. For the CDR3, the DNA is TGTGCCAGCAGTTTAAGAAGGACTAGTTCCTACGAGCAGTACTTC.

In this sample, this clone turned up a few times. This chain links TRBV7-8 with TRBJ2-2; D is perhaps TRBD2 (7 bases). Germline assignment: CDR1 SGHVS and CDR2 FQNEAQ. The V gene lost 8 bases and the J gene lost 5 bases, with 18 bases spanning the gap. The CDR3 contains 15 residues. This CDR3 reads CASWRGGRSTGELFF. CDR3 bases: TGTGCCAGCTGGAGGGGGGGGCGGAGTACCGGGGAGCTGTTTTTT.

The chain uses TRBV7-2 and TRBJ1-5; D not resolved. From germline, CDR1 is SGHTA and CDR2 FQGNSA. The V gene lost 8 bases and the J gene lost 0 bases, with 8 bases spanning the gap. This CDR3 comprises 13 residues. The CDR3 protein is CASGRDSNQPQHF. The CDR3 DNA reads as TGTGCCAGCGGTCGGGATAGCAATCAGCCCCAGCATTTT. Supplemented by reference TRBV7-2 and TRBJ1-5, the full variable domain reads GAGVSQSPSNKVTEKGKDVELRCDPISGHTALYWYRQSLGQGLEFLIYFQGNSAPDKSGLPSDRFSAERTGGSVSTLTIQRTQQEDSAVYLCASGRDSNQPQHFGDGTRLSIL.

The chain combines TRBV28 with TRBJ2-5; tentatively, D is TRBD1 (6 bases). The CDR3 spans 14 residues. The V end lost 1 base, the J end lost 2 bases, and 8 bases lay between the germline ends. Germline loops: CDR1 MDHEN, CDR2 SYDVKM. CDR3 loop: CASSLLQGQETQYF. CDR3 nucleotide sequence: TGTGCCAGCAGTTTATTGCAGGGGCAAGAGACCCAGTACTTC.

The gene calls are TRBV6-1 and TRBJ2-2, with TRBD1 as a possible D gene (5 bases). The V end lost 2 bases, the J end lost 6 bases, and 13 bases lay between the germline ends. Germline V gene sequence: CDR1 MNHNS, CDR2 SASEGT. CDR3 length: 15 residues. The CDR3 sequence is CASSELSPGSGELFF. CDR3 DNA sequence: TGTGCCAGCAGTGAATTGTCCCCAGGGTCCGGGGAGCTGTTTTTT.

The chain has TRBV11-1 and TRBJ2-5, with a weak D call TRBD1 (6 bases). V was pared by 0 bases and J by 0 bases, with 14 bases between. This CDR3 has 17 amino acids. Germline V lookup: CDR1 SGHAT, CDR2 FQDESV (reference sequence). This CDR3 is CASSLALRGQNQETQYF. CDR3 nucleotides: TGTGCCAGCAGCTTAGCGCTAAGGGGACAAAACCAAGAGACCCAGTACTTC.

The chain carries TRBV15 and TRBJ1-3; D unresolved. V was clipped by 4 bases and J by 0 bases, with 10 bases between them. CDR3 length equals 15 residues. Germline CDR1 is LNHNV and CDR2 is YYDKDF (reference sequence). The CDR3, as DNA: TGTGCCACCAGCACAGAGGGCACCTCTGGAAACACCATATATTTT. Protein sequence: CATSTEGTSGNTIYF.

The chain couples TRBV7-2 to TRBJ2-7; no clear D. V was clipped by 3 bases and J by 1 base, with 7 bases between them. CDR3 length: 13 amino acids. CDR1 SGHTA and CDR2 FQGNSA come from the germline V gene. DNA of the CDR3: TGTGCCAGCAGCTTCGCGATATCCTACGAGCAGTACTTC. The encoded protein is CASSFAISYEQYF.

The genes are TRBV30 and TRBJ1-3; D remains ambiguous. This CDR3 is built from 16 residues. The germline CDR1 and CDR2 sequences are GTSNPN and SVGIG (reference sequence). V shed 3 bases and J shed 4 bases, with 19 bases lying between them. The CDR3 region has the DNA TGTGCCTGGAGCCCAGACTCCACCGTCGGAGGAAACACCATATATTTT. Residues: CAWSPDSTVGGNTIYF. Drawing the rest from reference TRBV30 and TRBJ1-3, the complete variable domain is SQTIHQWPATLVQPVGSPLSLECTVEGTSNPNLYWYRQAAGRGLQLLFYSVGIGQISSEVPQNLSASRPQDRQFILSSKKLLLSDSGFYLCAWSPDSTVGGNTIYFGEGSWLTVV.

The V and J genes are TRBV24-1 and TRBJ2-5, with TRBD2 as a possible D gene (5 bases). The CDR3 has 16 amino acids. With 2 bases removed from V and 5 bases from J, the gap between germline ends came to 17 bases. The germline gives CDR1 KGHDR, CDR2 SFDVKD. CDR3 nucleotides: TGTGCCACCAGTGATTCCTCCCGAGCGGATGGGGAGACCCAGTACTTC. Translated, it gives CATSDSSRADGETQYF.

The chain recombines TRBV12-5 with TRBJ2-4, with TRBD1 matching 7 bases. This CDR3 spans 15 amino acids. The germline V gene encodes CDR1 LGHNT and CDR2 FRNRAP. After removal of 2 bases from V and 8 bases from J, the junction contained 9 bases not matched to a gene. In nucleotides, the CDR3 is TGTGCTAGTGGTTTGACCAGGACAGGACGGGACATTCAGTACTTC. Its translation: CASGLTRTGRDIQYF.

This clone occurred a few times. The genes are TRBV9 and TRBJ2-1, with a tentative D call TRBD2 (6 bases). The germline CDR1 and CDR2 sequences are SGDLS and YYNGEE. Trimming cost V 1 base and J 2 bases, with 10 bases left between them. The CDR3 loop spans 15 amino acids. This CDR3 reads CASSVSSGTYNEQFF. CDR3 nucleotide sequence: TGTGCCAGCAGCGTAAGTAGCGGCACCTACAATGAGCAGTTCTTC.

This clone was found once. V is TRBV5-8 and J is TRBJ1-2; 8 positions agree with TRBD1. This CDR3 has 15 residues. The trim removed 4 bases at V and 4 bases at J, leaving 9 bases unmatched. Looked up from germline, CDR1 is SGHTS and CDR2 is YDEGEE. CDR3 in amino acids: CASSPKRTGFYGYTF. CDR3 coding DNA: TGTGCCAGCAGCCCAAAACGGACAGGGTTCTATGGCTACACCTTC.

The J gene is TRBJ2-5, the V gene TRBV30, with 7 bases identical to TRBD2. There are 14 residues in the CDR3. The J segment lost 6 bases and the V segment lost 3 bases, leaving 10 bases of the junction unmatched. Germline V lookup: CDR1 GTSNPN, CDR2 SVGIG (reference sequence). CDR3 residues: CAWSLRGEFQTQYF. The CDR3 DNA sequence: TGTGCCTGGAGCCTCCGGGGGGAGTTTCAGACCCAGTACTTC.

This clone was detected a few times. One end of the junction does not line up with germline, which may come from a read error. The chain carries TRBV7-9 and TRBJ1-1; TRBD1 matches 7 bases. The CDR3 consists of 11 residues. CDR1 is SEHNR and CDR2 is FQNEAQ in the germline V gene (reference sequence). CDR3 sequence reads: CASSLRDSAFF. The CDR3 DNA is TGTGCCAGCAGCCTCCGGGACAGCGCTTTTTTT. The variable domain in full, with the rest retrieved from reference TRBV7-9 and TRBJ1-1, is DTGVSQNPRHKITKRGQNVTFRCDPISEHNRLYWYRQTLGQGPEFLTYFQNEAQLEKSRLLSDRFSAERPKGSFSTLEIQRTEQGDSAMYLCASSLRDSAFFGQGTRLTVV.

The J gene is TRBJ2-1, the V gene TRBV5-1, with 8 bases identical to TRBD2. V lost 4 bases and J lost 7; bases outside the gene matches: 16. The germline CDR1 and CDR2 sequences are SGHRS and YFSETQ. The CDR3 length is 17 residues. CDR3 sequence reads: CASSGTSGATPLNEQFF. The DNA for the CDR3 is TGCGCCAGCAGCGGTACTAGCGGAGCCACCCCCCTAAATGAGCAGTTCTTC. The variable domain in full, with the rest retrieved from reference TRBV5-1 and TRBJ2-1, is KAGVTQTPRYLIKTRGQQVTLSCSPISGHRSVSWYQQTPGQGLQFLFEYFSETQRNKGNFPGRFSGRQFSNSRSEMNVSTLELGDSALYLCASSGTSGATPLNEQFFGPGTRLTVL.

The V gene is TRBV19, the J gene TRBJ2-7; TRBD1 aligns across 9 bases. The CDR3 spans 14 residues. CDR1 and CDR2 (germline): LNHDA, SQIVND (reference sequence). Unmatched junction bases numbered 5, after V lost 6 bases and J lost 2 bases. CDR3: CASSRGQGPYEQYF. CDR3 bases: TGTGCCAGTAGCCGGGGACAGGGCCCCTACGAGCAGTACTTC.